Below, 8 T cell receptor beta chains from the same sample are listed, as sequenced in a study of spatial heterogeneity in lung cancer. Each CDR3 protein gets one entry after TCRdb re-called the 5' RACE reads with MiXCR. The top ten clones hold roughly 27% of a sample with some 9,600 distinct CDR3 sequences, 6% to 7% of them seen once. Time point defined: sample taken at primary tumor resection. The sequences come from normal lung tissue next to the tumor, collected at surgery. These receptors were collected from a male donor with early-stage non-small cell lung cancer.

This clonotype was detected ten times or more. The genes are TRBV3-1 and TRBJ2-1; D unresolved. The V and J ends lost 1 base and 2 bases respectively, with 15 bases between them. CDR1 and CDR2 (germline): LGHDT, YNNKEL (reference sequence). The CDR3 contains 17 residues. The CDR3 DNA reads TGTGCCAGCAGCCAAGCCGCCTTCGGCATCACCTACAATGAGCAGTTCTTC. The encoded protein is CASSQAAFGITYNEQFF.

The chain couples TRBV28 to TRBJ2-7, with a possible D match to TRBD1 (5 bases). The CDR3 has 13 amino acids. Germline V gene data show CDR1 as MDHEN and CDR2 as SYDVKM. V dropped 10 bases and J dropped 2 bases, with 15 bases sitting between them. CDR3 in DNA: TGTGCCATCGAATCAGGGCCCCCCTACGAGCAGTACTTC. It is translated as CAIESGPPYEQYF.

This clonotype occurred many times. The V call is TRBV4-2, the J call TRBJ2-7, with 7 positions matching TRBD1. V was clipped by 0 bases and J by 1 base; unmatched bases: 6. CDR3 size: 16 residues. Germline V CDR1 and CDR2: LGHNA, YNFKEQ. In DNA, the CDR3 is TGTGCCAGCAGCCAAGATACGACAGGGACGTCCTACGAGCAGTACTTC. This translates into CASSQDTTGTSYEQYF.

This clonotype is medium-sized (0.01 to 0.1%). V is TRBV7-6 and J is TRBJ2-7; the D is unclear. Trimming removed 5 bases from V and 7 bases from J, with 21 bases in between. The CDR3 has 15 amino acids. Germline CDR1 is SGHVS and CDR2 is FNYEAQ. CDR3 coding DNA: TGTGCCAGCAGCCCCGAGCCGGGCCGTAATGAAGAGCAGTACTTC. Encoded protein: CASSPEPGRNEEQYF.

This clonotype has at least ten counts. V usage is TRBV24-1 and J usage is TRBJ2-2, with TRBD2 as a possible D gene (5 bases). V was shortened by 8 bases and J by 5 bases, with 8 bases between the two germline ends. Germline V CDR1 and CDR2: KGHDR, SFDVKD. The CDR3 sequence is 12 residues long. The CDR3 region is CATTGETGELFF. The CDR3 coding sequence is TGTGCCACCACCGGGGAAACCGGGGAGCTGTTTTTT.

This clonotype was recorded at least ten times. The DNA for the CDR3 is TGTGCCAGCAGTCCTCAAAGTGGGACAGGGGCCTACGAGCAGTACTTC. Encoded protein: CASSPQSGTGAYEQYF. The V and J genes are TRBV7-6 and TRBJ2-7; 10 nucleotides line up with TRBD1. The CDR3 length is 16 residues. J was trimmed by 2 bases and V by 6 bases; bases with no gene match: 10. Per germline, CDR1 SGHVS and CDR2 FNYEAQ.

This clonotype was observed at least ten times. The chain is built from TRBV6-6 and TRBJ2-2; weak D call: TRBD2 (5 bases). V lost 5 bases, J lost 4 bases, and 14 bases lay in between. The germline gives CDR1 MNHNY, CDR2 SVGAGI (reference sequence). This CDR3 contains 15 residues. Here the CDR3 reads CASSPPGIPTGELFF. Written as DNA, the CDR3 is TGTGCCAGCAGTCCCCCGGGGATCCCCACCGGGGAGCTGTTTTTT.

This clonotype was seen ten or more times. The gene calls are TRBV20-1 and TRBJ2-5; 11 positions match TRBD2. The J segment lost 2 bases and the V segment lost 0 bases, leaving 8 bases of the junction unmatched. CDR3 size: 17 residues. Germline values: CDR1 DFQATT, CDR2 SNEGSKA (reference sequence). The CDR3 nucleotides read TGCAGTGCTAGAGATGAGGGGCTAGCGGGGGGACAAGAGACCCAGTACTTC. Protein: CSARDEGLAGGQETQYF.